The following is a TCR beta chain sequence with its context. What it binds is not known. This entry comes from a study of metastatic and nonmetastatic thyroid tumors. As for the study in general: Malignant and benign thyroid patients had repertoires compared in peripheral blood and tumor or nodule tissue.

In the original processing: Differences in CDR3 between clinicopathological groups were drawn on to build a classifier intended to discriminate distant-metastatic papillary thyroid cancer patients. TCRdb reprocessed the PCR reads via MiXCR. It is TCRdb's table, rather than the study itself, that gives the V and J calls and clone size. The table lists roughly 30,000 clones, about 10% of them singletons. Ahead of thyroid surgery, no patient had received treatment of any kind. Overall study findings and caveats: Patients with malignant thyroid tumors reportedly had significantly higher TCR beta diversity than those with benign nodules, in blood and tumor.

The sequencing input was blood. The clonotype comes from a female donor with papillary thyroid cancer or a benign thyroid nodule (not recorded which). Some clones in this sample may be carry-over from other donors' samples.

The CDR3, as DNA: TGCGCCAGCAGCTTGGAGGGACAGCTGTCGGATGGCTACACCTTC. Translation: CASSLEGQLSDGYTF. This chain uses TRBV5-1 with TRBJ1-2; TRBD1 agrees at 7 bases. This CDR3 region has 15 residues. Germline V lookup: CDR1 SGHRS, CDR2 YFSETQ. Trimming at V came to 0 bases and at J to 6 bases, leaving 8 bases not matched to a gene. The variable domain in full, completed from reference TRBV5-1 and TRBJ1-2, reads KAGVTQTPRYLIKTRGQQVTLSCSPISGHRSVSWYQQTPGQGLQFLFEYFSETQRNKGNFPGRFSGRQFSNSRSEMNVSTLELGDSALYLCASSLEGQLSDGYTFGSGTRLTVV.